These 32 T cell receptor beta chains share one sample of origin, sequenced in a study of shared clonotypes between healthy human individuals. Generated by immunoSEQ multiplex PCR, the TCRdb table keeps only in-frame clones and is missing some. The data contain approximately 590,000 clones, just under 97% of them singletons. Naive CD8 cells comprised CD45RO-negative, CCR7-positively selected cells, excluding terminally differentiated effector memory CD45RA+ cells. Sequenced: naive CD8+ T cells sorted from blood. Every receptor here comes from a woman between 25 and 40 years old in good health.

The CDR3 DNA reads TGTGCCAGCAATCGGGACAGACCCTCTGGAAACACCATATATTTT. As protein: CASNRDRPSGNTIYF. This chain connects TRBV28 to TRBJ1-3; TRBD1 matches 7 bases. The CDR3 length is 15 residues. Per germline, CDR1 MDHEN and CDR2 SYDVKM. Losses at the gene ends were 7 bases for V and 0 bases for J; bases not matched to a gene: 6. Looking up the rest from reference TRBV28 and TRBJ1-3 gives the full variable domain: DVKVTQSSRYLVKRTGEKVFLECVQDMDHENMFWYRQDPGLGLRLIYFSYDVKMKEKGDIPEGYSVSREKKERFSLILESASTNQTSMYLCASNRDRPSGNTIYFGEGSWLTVV.

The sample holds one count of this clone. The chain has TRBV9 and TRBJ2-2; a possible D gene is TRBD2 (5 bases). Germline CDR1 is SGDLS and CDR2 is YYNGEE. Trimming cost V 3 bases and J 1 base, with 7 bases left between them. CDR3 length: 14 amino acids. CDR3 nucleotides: TGTGCCAGCAGCGAGAGGGAGAACACCGGGGAGCTGTTTTTT. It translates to CASSERENTGELFF.

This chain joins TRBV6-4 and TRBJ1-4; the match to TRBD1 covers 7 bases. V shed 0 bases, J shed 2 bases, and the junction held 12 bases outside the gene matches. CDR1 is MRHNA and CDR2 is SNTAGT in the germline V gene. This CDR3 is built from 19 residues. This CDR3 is CASSDSDRVPERTNEKLFF. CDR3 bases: TGTGCCAGCAGTGACTCCGACAGGGTCCCCGAGAGGACTAATGAAAAACTGTTTTTT.

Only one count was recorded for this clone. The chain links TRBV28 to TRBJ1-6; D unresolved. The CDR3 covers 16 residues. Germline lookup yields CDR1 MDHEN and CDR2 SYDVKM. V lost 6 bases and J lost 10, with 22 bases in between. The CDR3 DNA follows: TGTGCCAGCAGACTGCCGGACTCCGGGCTCCAATCACCCCTCCACTTT. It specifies CASRLPDSGLQSPLHF.

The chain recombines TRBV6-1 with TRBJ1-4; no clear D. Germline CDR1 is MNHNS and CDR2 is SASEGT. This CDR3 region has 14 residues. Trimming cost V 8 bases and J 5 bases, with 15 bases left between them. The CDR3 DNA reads TGTGCCAGCGGGGAATTCCTGGCAAATGAAAAACTGTTTTTT. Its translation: CASGEFLANEKLFF.

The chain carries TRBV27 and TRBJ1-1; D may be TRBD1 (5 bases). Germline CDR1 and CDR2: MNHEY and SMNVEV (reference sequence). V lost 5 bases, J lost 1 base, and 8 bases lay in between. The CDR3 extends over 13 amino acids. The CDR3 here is CASSRGGNTEAFF. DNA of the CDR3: TGTGCCAGCAGTCGGGGGGGGAACACTGAAGCTTTCTTT.

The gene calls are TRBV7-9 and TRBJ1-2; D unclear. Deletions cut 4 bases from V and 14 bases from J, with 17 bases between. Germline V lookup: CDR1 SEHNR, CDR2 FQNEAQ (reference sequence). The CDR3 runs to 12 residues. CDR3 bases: TGTGCCAGCAGCTACGATAAGACCGGGAAGACCTTC. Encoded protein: CASSYDKTGKTF.

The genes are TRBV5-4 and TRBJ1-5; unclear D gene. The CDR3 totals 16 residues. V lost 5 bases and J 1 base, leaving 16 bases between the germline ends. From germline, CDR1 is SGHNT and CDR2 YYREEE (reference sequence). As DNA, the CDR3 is TGTGCCAGCAGTCCGACCCCCACTGACAGCAATCAGCCCCAGCATTTT. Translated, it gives CASSPTPTDSNQPQHF.

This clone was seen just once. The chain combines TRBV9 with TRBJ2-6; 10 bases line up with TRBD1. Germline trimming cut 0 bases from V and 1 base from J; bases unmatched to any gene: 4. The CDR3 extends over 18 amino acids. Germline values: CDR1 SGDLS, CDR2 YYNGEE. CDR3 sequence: CASSVDDRGPSGANVLTF. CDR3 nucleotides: TGTGCCAGCAGCGTAGACGACAGGGGGCCGTCTGGGGCCAACGTCCTGACTTTC.

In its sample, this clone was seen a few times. CDR3 residues: CASRPRQENYNEQFF. The CDR3 DNA follows: TGTGCCAGCAGGCCTAGACAGGAAAACTACAATGAGCAGTTCTTC. This rearrangement joins TRBV7-6 to TRBJ2-1; TRBD1 might be the D (6 bases). This CDR3 spans 15 amino acids. The ends were cut back, 6 bases at V and 3 bases at J, with 15 bases in the middle. The germline V gene encodes CDR1 SGHVS and CDR2 FNYEAQ.

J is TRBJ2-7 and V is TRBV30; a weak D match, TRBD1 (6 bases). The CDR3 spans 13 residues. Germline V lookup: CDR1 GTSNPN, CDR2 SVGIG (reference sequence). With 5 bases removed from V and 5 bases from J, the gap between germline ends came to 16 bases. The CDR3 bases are TGTGCCTGGGGGGGCGGGTTCAGGGACGAGCAGTACTTC. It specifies CAWGGGFRDEQYF.

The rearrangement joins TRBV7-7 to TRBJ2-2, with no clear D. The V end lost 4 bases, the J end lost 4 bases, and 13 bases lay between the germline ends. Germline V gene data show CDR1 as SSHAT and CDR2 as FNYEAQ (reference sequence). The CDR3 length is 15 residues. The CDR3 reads CASSSSPRFTGELFF. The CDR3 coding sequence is TGTGCCAGCAGCTCCAGTCCTAGGTTCACCGGGGAGCTGTTTTTT.

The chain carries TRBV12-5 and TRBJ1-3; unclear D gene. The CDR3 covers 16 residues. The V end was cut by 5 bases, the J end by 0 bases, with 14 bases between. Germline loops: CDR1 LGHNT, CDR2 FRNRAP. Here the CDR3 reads CASGPPHPCSGNTIYF. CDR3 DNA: TGTGCTAGTGGTCCCCCCCACCCATGCTCTGGAAACACCATATATTTT.

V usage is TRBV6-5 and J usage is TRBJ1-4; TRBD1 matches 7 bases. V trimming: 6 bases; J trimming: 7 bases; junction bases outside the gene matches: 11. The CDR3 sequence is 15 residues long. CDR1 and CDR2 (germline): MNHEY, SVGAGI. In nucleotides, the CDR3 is TGTGCCAGCAGCAGGACAGACAGGGAGAGTGAAAAACTGTTTTTT. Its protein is CASSRTDRESEKLFF.

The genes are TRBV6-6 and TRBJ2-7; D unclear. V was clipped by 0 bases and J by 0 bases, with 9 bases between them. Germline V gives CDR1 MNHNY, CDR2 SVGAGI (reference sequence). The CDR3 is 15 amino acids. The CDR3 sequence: CASSYSAGPSYEQYF. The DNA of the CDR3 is TGTGCCAGCAGTTACTCTGCTGGACCCTCCTACGAGCAGTACTTC.

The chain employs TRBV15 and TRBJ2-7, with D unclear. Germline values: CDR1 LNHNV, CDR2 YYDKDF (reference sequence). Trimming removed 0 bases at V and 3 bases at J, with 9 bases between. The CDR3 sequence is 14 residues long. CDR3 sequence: CATSRDQKDYEQYF. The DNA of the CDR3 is TGTGCCACCAGCAGAGATCAAAAGGACTACGAGCAGTACTTC.

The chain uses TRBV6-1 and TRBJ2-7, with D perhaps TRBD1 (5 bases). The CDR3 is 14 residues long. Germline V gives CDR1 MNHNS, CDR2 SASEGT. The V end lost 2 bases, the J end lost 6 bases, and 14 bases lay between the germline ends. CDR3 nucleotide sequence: TGTGCCAGCAGTGAAATATTACAGGAGATCGAGCAGTACTTC. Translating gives CASSEILQEIEQYF.

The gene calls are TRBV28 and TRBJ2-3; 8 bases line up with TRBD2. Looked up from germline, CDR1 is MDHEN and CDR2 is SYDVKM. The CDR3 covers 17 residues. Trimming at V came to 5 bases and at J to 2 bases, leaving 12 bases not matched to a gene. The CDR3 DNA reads TGTGCCAGCAGTGACCTATATGTTAGCGGGACCACAGATACGCAGTATTTT. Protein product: CASSDLYVSGTTDTQYF.

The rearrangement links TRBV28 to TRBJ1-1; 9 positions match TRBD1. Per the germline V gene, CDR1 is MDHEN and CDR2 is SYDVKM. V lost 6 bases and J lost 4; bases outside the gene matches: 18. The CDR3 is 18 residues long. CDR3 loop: CASRTPGTGTPARTEAFF. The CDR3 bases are TGTGCCAGCAGAACCCCCGGGACAGGGACACCGGCGCGCACTGAAGCTTTCTTT.

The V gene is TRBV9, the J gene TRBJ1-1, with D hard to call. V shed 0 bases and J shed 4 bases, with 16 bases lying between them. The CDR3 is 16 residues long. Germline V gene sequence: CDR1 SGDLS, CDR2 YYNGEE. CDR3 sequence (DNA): TGTGCCAGCAGCGTAGCGGAGTCGGGAAGGGCCACTGAAGCTTTCTTT. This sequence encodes CASSVAESGRATEAFF.

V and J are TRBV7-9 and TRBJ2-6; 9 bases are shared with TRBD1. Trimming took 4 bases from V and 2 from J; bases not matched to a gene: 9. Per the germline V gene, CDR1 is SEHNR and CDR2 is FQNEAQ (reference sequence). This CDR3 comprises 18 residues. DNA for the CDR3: TGTGCCAGCAGCTCGCGGACAGGGGCGGGTCCTGGGGCCAACGTCCTGACTTTC. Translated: CASSSRTGAGPGANVLTF.

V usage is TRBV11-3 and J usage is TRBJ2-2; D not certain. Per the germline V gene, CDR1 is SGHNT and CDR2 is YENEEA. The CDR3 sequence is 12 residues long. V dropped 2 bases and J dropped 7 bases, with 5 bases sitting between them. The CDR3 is CASSLKSGELFF. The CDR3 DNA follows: TGTGCCAGCAGCTTAAAAAGCGGGGAGCTGTTTTTT.

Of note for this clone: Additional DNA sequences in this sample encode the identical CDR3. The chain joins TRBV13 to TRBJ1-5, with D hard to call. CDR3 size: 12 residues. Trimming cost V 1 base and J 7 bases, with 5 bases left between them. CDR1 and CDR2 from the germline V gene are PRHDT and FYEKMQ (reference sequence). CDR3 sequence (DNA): TGTGCCAGCAGCTTAGAAGGCCAGCCCCAGCATTTT. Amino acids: CASSLEGQPQHF.

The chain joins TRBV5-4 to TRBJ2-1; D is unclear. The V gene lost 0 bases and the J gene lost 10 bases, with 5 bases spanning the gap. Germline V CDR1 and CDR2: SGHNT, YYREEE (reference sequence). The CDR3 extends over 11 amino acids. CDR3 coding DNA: TGTGCCAGCAGCTTGGAACAGGAGCAGTTCTTC. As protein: CASSLEQEQFF.

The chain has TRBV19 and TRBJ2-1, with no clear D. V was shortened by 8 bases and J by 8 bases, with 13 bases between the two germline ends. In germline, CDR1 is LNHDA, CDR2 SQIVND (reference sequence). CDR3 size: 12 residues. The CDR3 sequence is CASFGGSYEQFF. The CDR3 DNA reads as TGTGCCAGTTTCGGTGGATCCTATGAGCAGTTCTTC.

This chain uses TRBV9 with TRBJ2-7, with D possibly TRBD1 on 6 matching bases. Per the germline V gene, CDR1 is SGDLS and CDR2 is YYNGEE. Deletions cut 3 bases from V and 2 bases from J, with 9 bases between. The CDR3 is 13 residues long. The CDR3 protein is CASSGDNTYEQYF. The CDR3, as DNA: TGTGCCAGCAGCGGGGACAACACCTACGAGCAGTACTTC.

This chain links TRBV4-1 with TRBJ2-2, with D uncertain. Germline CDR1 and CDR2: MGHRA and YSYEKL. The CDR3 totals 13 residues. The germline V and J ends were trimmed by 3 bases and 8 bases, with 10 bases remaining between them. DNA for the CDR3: TGCGCCAGCAGCCATTTTGGACGGGGGGAGCTGTTTTTT. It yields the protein CASSHFGRGELFF.

The CDR3 DNA reads as TGCGCCAGCAGCCAAGAGGAGCGCATCTCCTACAATGAGCAGTTCTTC. Protein: CASSQEERISYNEQFF. The V gene is TRBV4-1, the J gene TRBJ2-1; no definite D call. Germline V gives CDR1 MGHRA, CDR2 YSYEKL. This CDR3 has 16 residues. The V end was cut by 0 bases, the J end by 0 bases, with 9 bases between.

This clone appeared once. CDR3: CASSLFPGATNEKLFF. Written as DNA, the CDR3 is TGTGCCAGCAGTTTATTCCCAGGGGCAACTAATGAAAAACTGTTTTTT. The chain carries TRBV28 and TRBJ1-4; a weak D match, TRBD1 (6 bases). The V gene lost 1 base and the J gene lost 0 bases, with 9 bases spanning the gap. CDR1 is MDHEN, CDR2 SYDVKM, per germline. The CDR3 loop spans 16 amino acids.

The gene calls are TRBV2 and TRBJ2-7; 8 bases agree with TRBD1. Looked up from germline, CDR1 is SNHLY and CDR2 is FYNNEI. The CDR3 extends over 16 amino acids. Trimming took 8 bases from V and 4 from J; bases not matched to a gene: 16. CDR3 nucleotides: TGTGCCAGCGGCCCCTTCTCAGGGGGCCCCCTTTACGAGCAGTACTTC. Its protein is CASGPFSGGPLYEQYF.

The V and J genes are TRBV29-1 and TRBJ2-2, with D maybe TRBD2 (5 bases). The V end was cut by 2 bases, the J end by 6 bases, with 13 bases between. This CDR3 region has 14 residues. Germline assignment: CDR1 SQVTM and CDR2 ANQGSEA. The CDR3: CSVEYGRGSGELFF. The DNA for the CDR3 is TGCAGCGTTGAATATGGGCGAGGGTCCGGGGAGCTGTTTTTT.

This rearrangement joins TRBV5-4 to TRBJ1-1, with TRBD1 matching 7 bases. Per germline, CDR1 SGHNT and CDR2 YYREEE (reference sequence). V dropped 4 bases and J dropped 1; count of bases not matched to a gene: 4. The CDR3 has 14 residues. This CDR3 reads CASSRDRPNTEAFF. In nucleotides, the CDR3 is TGTGCCAGCAGCCGGGACAGACCGAACACTGAAGCTTTCTTT.